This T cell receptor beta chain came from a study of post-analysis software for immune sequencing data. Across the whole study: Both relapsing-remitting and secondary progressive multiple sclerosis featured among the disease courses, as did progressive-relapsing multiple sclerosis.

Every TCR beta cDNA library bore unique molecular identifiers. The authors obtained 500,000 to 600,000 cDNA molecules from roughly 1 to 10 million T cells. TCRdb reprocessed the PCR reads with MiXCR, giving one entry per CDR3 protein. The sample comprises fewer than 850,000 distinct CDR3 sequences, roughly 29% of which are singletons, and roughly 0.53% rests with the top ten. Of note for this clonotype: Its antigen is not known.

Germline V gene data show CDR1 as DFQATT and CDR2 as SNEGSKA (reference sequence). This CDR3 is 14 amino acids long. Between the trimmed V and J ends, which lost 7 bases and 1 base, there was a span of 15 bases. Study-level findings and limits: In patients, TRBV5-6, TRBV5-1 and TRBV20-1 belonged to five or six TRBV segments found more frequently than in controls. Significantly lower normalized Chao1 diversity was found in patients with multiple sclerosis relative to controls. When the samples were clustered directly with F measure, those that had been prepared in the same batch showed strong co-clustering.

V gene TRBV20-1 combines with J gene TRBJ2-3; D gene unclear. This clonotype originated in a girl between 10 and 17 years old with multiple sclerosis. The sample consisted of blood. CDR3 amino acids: CSVTLALGTDTQYF. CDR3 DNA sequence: TGCAGTGTCACGTTGGCCCTGGGCACAGATACGCAGTATTTT.